This T cell receptor (beta chain) was observed in a study of CD4 and CD8 cells across lung adenocarcinoma regions. TCRdb re-called the PCR reads with MiXCR, one entry per CDR3 protein. The repertoire consists of 15,000 to 20,000 distinct CDR3 sequences, with approximately 50% occurring once and the leading ten covering around a third. Germline assignment: CDR1 MNHEY and CDR2 SMNVEV (reference sequence). There are 15 residues in the CDR3. This receptor was identified in a male donor with lung adenocarcinoma. The CD4 and CD8 labels of this study may be unreliable. Specimen: CD8+ T cells from the margin of a lung tumor. The gene calls are TRBV27 and TRBJ2-1; TRBD1 agrees at 9 bases. TRBJ2-7 explains the end of the DNA better; the J call may be wrong. The CDR3, as DNA: TGTGCCACCCGGTCCCCGGGACAGGGTTATTACGAGCAGTACTTC. Translation gives CATRSPGQGYYEQYF.